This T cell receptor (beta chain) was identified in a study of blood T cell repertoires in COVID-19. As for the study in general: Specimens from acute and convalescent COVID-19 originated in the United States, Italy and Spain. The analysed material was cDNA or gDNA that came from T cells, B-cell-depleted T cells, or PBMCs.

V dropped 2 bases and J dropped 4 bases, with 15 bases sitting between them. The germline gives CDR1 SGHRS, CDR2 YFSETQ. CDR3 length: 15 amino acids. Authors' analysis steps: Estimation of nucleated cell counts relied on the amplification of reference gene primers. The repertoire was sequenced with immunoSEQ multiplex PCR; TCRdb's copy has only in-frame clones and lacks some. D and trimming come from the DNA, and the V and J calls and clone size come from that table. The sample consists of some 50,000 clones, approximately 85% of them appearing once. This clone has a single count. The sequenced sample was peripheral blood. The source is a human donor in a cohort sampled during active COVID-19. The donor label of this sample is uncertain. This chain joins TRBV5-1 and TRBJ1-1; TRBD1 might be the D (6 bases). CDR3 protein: CASSFNRESGTEAFF. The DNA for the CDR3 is TGCGCCAGCAGCTTTAACAGGGAATCGGGCACTGAAGCTTTCTTT.